Presented here are 6 T cell receptor beta chains from one specimen sequenced in a study of regulatory T cells in long-lasting Graves disease. iRepertoire HTBI primers and Arm-PCR of CDR3 regions built TCR beta libraries. TCRdb reprocessed the multiplex PCR reads with MiXCR, giving one entry per CDR3 protein. This sample has roughly 420,000 distinct CDR3 sequences, with 12% to 15% found just once. The time point here: newly diagnosed GD, antithyroid drugs for less than 3 months. RNA extracted from PBMCs served as the sequencing template. The same data also contributed to another study, on T cells in Graves' hyperthyroidism and ophthalmopathy.

The sequencing used peripheral blood mononuclear cells (PBMCs), collected at new diagnosis, from a patient treated with antithyroid drugs. The source of these receptors is a woman aged 45-60 years with Graves disease.

Ten or more counts support this clonotype. The chain recombines TRBV28 with TRBJ2-7; D tentatively fits TRBD1 or TRBD2 (5 bases each). Germline V lookup: CDR1 MDHEN, CDR2 SYDVKM. The CDR3 covers 15 residues. V lost 2 bases, J lost 2 bases, and 13 bases lay in between. The CDR3 nucleotides read TGTGCCAGCAGTTTAGAGGGGCTAGAAACCTACGAGCAGTACTTC. Encoded protein: CASSLEGLETYEQYF.

A note on this clonotype: This sequence is one base from a far larger clone and is likely a read error. J is TRBJ2-3 and V is TRBV2; D remains ambiguous. The J call may be in error: the DNA end matches TRBJ1-1 better. Germline V gene lookup returns CDR1 SNHLY and CDR2 FYNNEI. CDR3 length equals 13 residues. The CDR3: CAGSGDMNTEAFF. As DNA, the CDR3 is TGTGCCGGCAGTGGAGACATGAACACTGAAGCTTTCTTT.

This clonotype has only a few counts. The chain uses TRBV2 and TRBJ2-7; either TRBD1 or TRBD2 may fit D (6 bases each). This CDR3 is built from 10 residues. Germline V gene data show CDR1 as SNHLY and CDR2 as FYNNEI. Trimming stripped 7 bases from V and 7 bases from J, with 8 bases between. The CDR3 nucleotides read TGTGCCAGCAAAGGGGGGGAGCAGTACTTC. Residues: CASKGGEQYF.

This clonotype has a count of ten or more. V and J are TRBV11-3 and TRBJ2-3; possibly TRBD2 for D (7 bases). From germline, CDR1 is SGHNT and CDR2 YENEEA. The CDR3 sequence is 15 residues long. Trimming took 6 bases from V and 9 from J, leaving 22 bases between them. The CDR3 coding sequence is TGTGCCAGCAGTCTAGGGGAGGGCGGGACACGGACGCAGTATTTT. It is translated as CASSLGEGGTRTQYF.

J is TRBJ2-6 and V is TRBV19; no clear D. V shed 10 bases and J shed 0 bases, with 4 bases lying between them. The CDR3 has 12 amino acids. Germline V gene data show CDR1 as LNHDA and CDR2 as SQIVND (reference sequence). The CDR3 nucleotides read TGTGCCACCCACTCTGGGGCCAACGTCCTGACTTTC. It yields the protein CATHSGANVLTF. Full variable domain (missing parts from reference TRBV19 and TRBJ2-6): DGGITQSPKYLFRKEGQNVTLSCEQNLNHDAMYWYRQDPGQGLRLIYYSQIVNDFQKGDIAEGYSVSREKKESFPLTVTSAQKNPTAFYLCATHSGANVLTFGAGSRLTVL.

This clonotype has a count of ten or more. The chain recombines TRBV2 with TRBJ1-4; maybe TRBD1 (5 bases). The germline V gene encodes CDR1 SNHLY and CDR2 FYNNEI. The V end lost 4 bases, the J end lost 8 bases, and 14 bases lay between the germline ends. The CDR3 is made up of 14 amino acids. The CDR3 nucleotides read TGTGCCAGCAGTGGGACACCCTGGGAAGAAAAACTGTTTTTT. This translates into CASSGTPWEEKLFF.